The sequence of this T cell receptor (beta chain) was determined in a study of STAT5B mutations in CD4+ large granular lymphocyte leukemia. Libraries were prepared by immunoSEQ multiplex PCR; TCRdb keeps only in-frame clonotypes and omits some of them. The sample includes some 41,000 clones, roughly 83% of them seen just once. Germline CDR1 reads MNHNS; CDR2 reads SASEGT. This CDR3 region has 14 residues. V was cut by 3 bases and J by 8 bases, with 16 bases left in between. On this clone itself: Its antigen is not identified.

General study results and limits: Top patient clones used TRBV06 genes more often: 8/27 versus 2/35 in controls. The CD4+ versus CD8+ T-LGLL clonality difference may reflect limited sample size.

The chain has TRBV6-1 and TRBJ1-2, with D hard to call. This TCR came from a human donor in good health. The sequencing input was CD4+ T cells from blood buffy coats. CDR3: CASSEVGGGEGYTF. As DNA, the CDR3 is TGTGCCAGCAGTGAGGTGGGAGGTGGGGAAGGCTACACCTTC.